The rows below give T cell receptor beta chains drawn from one sample of a study of T cell responses to AZD1222 COVID-19 vaccine. The repertoire was sequenced with immunoSEQ multiplex PCR; TCRdb's copy has only in-frame clones and lacks some. The sample yields 150,000 or so clones, less than 95% seen once. Specimen: peripheral blood, collected 28 days after the second AZD1222 dose. The source of these receptors is an adult who received the AZD1222 COVID-19 vaccine. The CDR3 runs from the conserved cysteine through the conserved F or W. A D gene is named only where the DNA matches it firmly. The size of a clone is reported for some rows only, either as once, few or many, or as a class for expanded clones.

v_call	j_call	d_call	clone_size	cdr3_nt	cdr3_aa
TRBV7-8	TRBJ1-5	-	-	TGTGCCAGCAGCTCACGCTTCGGGAATGGCAATCAGCCCCAGCATTTT	CASSSRFGNGNQPQHF
TRBV10-2	TRBJ1-3	-	-	TGCGCCAGCAGGGAGGGGGCTGGAAACACCATATATTTT	CASREGAGNTIYF
TRBV7-2	TRBJ1-2	-	-	TGTGCCAGCAGCTTAAGTTATGACTACACCTTC	CASSLSYDYTF
TRBV15	TRBJ2-3	-	-	TGTGCCACCAGCAGAGATCAGGGAGCAGATACGCAGTATTTT	CATSRDQGADTQYF
TRBV27	TRBJ1-2	TRBD1	-	TGTGCCAGCAGTCTCCGACAGGGGGCTTCAGCTAACTATGGCTACACCTTC	CASSLRQGASANYGYTF
TRBV28	TRBJ1-2	-	-	TGTGCCAGCACCGTTTCGGGCACAGGGTATGGCTACACCTTC	CASTVSGTGYGYTF
TRBV5-1	TRBJ2-5	-	-	TGCGCCAGCAGCTTGTTTTCAAACAGGAGGACAGAGACCCAGTACTTC	CASSLFSNRRTETQYF
TRBV5-1	TRBJ2-2	TRBD2	once	TGCGCCAGCAGACCTAGCGGGGGACCGAACACCGGGGAGCTGTTTTTT	CASRPSGGPNTGELFF
TRBV4-2	TRBJ2-4	-	-	TGTGCCAGCAGCCCCCCTCTAGAAAACATTCAGTACTTC	CASSPPLENIQYF
TRBV28	TRBJ2-7	TRBD2	-	TGTGCAAGCGGGGGAAGCGAGCAGTACTTC	CASGGSEQYF
TRBV20-1	TRBJ2-7	-	-	TGCAGTGCCGGAGGCTCCTACGAGCAGTACTTC	CSAGGSYEQYF
TRBV19	TRBJ1-3	TRBD1	-	TGTGCCAGTAGGAACGCTGACAGGGCTGGAAACACCATATATTTT	CASRNADRAGNTIYF
TRBV28	TRBJ2-1	TRBD1	-	TGTGCCAGCAGTCGAGACAGGGGTTTTTCGAATGAGCAGTTCTTC	CASSRDRGFSNEQFF
TRBV12-3/TRBV12-4	TRBJ1-2	TRBD1	-	TGTGCCAGCAGACATGACAGGGCAAATGGCTACACCTTC	CASRHDRANGYTF
TRBV24-1	TRBJ1-5	-	-	TGTGCCACCAGTGCGCCTGGTCAGCCCCAGCATTTT	CATSAPGQPQHF
TRBV11-2	TRBJ1-5	-	-	TGTGCCAGCAGTCAAGGGTATGACAATCAGCCCCAGCATTTT	CASSQGYDNQPQHF
TRBV5-1	TRBJ2-1	-	-	TGCGCCAGCATTTTCCCGCTTCACAATGAGCAGTTCTTC	CASIFPLHNEQFF
TRBV5-1	TRBJ1-2	-	-	TGCGCCAGCAGCTTGGTGGGGGGCTCTGGCTACACCTTC	CASSLVGGSGYTF
TRBV28	TRBJ2-7	-	-	TGTGCCAGCAGGCACGACTACGAGCAGTACTTC	CASRHDYEQYF
TRBV12-5	TRBJ1-2	-	few	TGTGCTAGTGGTGCGTTCAGCGGGGTAGGGGGCTACACCTTC	CASGAFSGVGGYTF
TRBV27	TRBJ1-2	TRBD1	-	TGTGCCAGCAGTTTCGGACAGGGAGGTGGCTACACCTTC	CASSFGQGGGYTF
TRBV28	TRBJ1-2	-	-	TGTGCCAGCAGTCCTACTAGTGGGGGTCCGAGTGGCTACACCTTC	CASSPTSGGPSGYTF
TRBV6-2/TRBV6-3	TRBJ2-7	TRBD2	few	TGTGCCAGCAGTTTAGCGGGAGTCGGGTTAAAGTCCTACGAGCAGTACTTC	CASSLAGVGLKSYEQYF
TRBV30	TRBJ1-5	-	-	TGTGCCTGGAGTGGAACAGGGTTTGAGCCCCAGCATTTT	CAWSGTGFEPQHF
TRBV7-9	TRBJ1-6	-	few	TGTGCCAGCAGCTTAAGGGGCTTTTTTTCACCCCTCCACTTT	CASSLRGFFSPLHF
TRBV11-1	TRBJ2-5	-	-	TGTGCCAGCAGCGGTATCGGACTAACCCACTTC	CASSGIGLTHF
TRBV9	TRBJ2-3	-	-	TGTGCCAGCAGCGTAGGCTCAAGCGCTAGCACAGATACGCAGTATTTT	CASSVGSSASTDTQYF
TRBV27	TRBJ1-1	TRBD1	once	TGTGCCAGCAGTCTCGACAGGGGGCGAATTACTGAAGCTTTCTTT	CASSLDRGRITEAFF
TRBV28	TRBJ2-7	-	-	TGTGCCAGCAGTTTACTGGGCTACGAGCAGTACTTC	CASSLLGYEQYF
TRBV18	TRBJ1-2	-	-	TGTGCCAGCTCACCAGGACCGGCCGATGTCGGTGGCTACACCTTC	CASSPGPADVGGYTF
TRBV29-1	TRBJ2-7	-	-	TGCAGCGTAAAATCAGGGGTGAGATACGAGCAGTACTTC	CSVKSGVRYEQYF
TRBV6-5	TRBJ1-2	-	once	TGTGCCAGCAGTTACGACAGGTCCTATGGCTACACCTTC	CASSYDRSYGYTF
TRBV5-6	TRBJ1-6	-	-	TGTGCCAGCAGCCCGGAGAGGACAGCCTTTAATTCACCCCTCCACTTT	CASSPERTAFNSPLHF
TRBV7-9	TRBJ1-1	-	-	TGTGCCAGCAGCCCCCAAAGAATGAACACTGAAGCTTTCTTT	CASSPQRMNTEAFF
TRBV6-1	TRBJ1-4	-	-	TGTGCCAGCAGTGAAGCGGGGGGAACTAATGAAAAACTGTTTTTT	CASSEAGGTNEKLFF
TRBV18	TRBJ2-1	-	once	TGTGCCAGCTCACAGAGGGATGAGCAGTTCTTC	CASSQRDEQFF
TRBV10-2	TRBJ2-2	-	-	TGCGCCAGCAGCCCGACGTTGGGGGAGCTGTTTTTT	CASSPTLGELFF
TRBV21-1	TRBJ1-1	-	-	TGTGCCAGCAGTCGGGACAGGGGGCTGAACACTGAAGCTTTCTTT	CASSRDRGLNTEAFF
TRBV3-1/TRBV3-2	TRBJ1-6	-	once	TGTGCCAGCAGCCCACACCAGGGGAAGGATAATTCACCCCTCCACTTT	CASSPHQGKDNSPLHF
TRBV5-6	TRBJ2-3	-	-	TGTGCCAGCACTGAGCTGGGACTGACCGATGTTACGCAGTATTTT	CASTELGLTDVTQYF
TRBV5-8	TRBJ1-6	-	-	TGTGCCAGCACCCAGGTGGCGTCACCCCTCCACTTT	CASTQVASPLHF
TRBV5-4	TRBJ2-5	-	-	TGTGCCAGCAGCCGCTCATCCAACCCCCAAGAGACCCAGTACTTC	CASSRSSNPQETQYF
TRBV5-1	TRBJ1-4	TRBD1	few	TGCGCCAGCAGCACCGGACAGGGCGCGGGAGAAAAACTGTTTTTT	CASSTGQGAGEKLFF
TRBV28	TRBJ2-1	TRBD2	-	TGTGCCAGCAGTTCCGGGACTAGCGGGAATTACAATGAGCAGTTCTTC	CASSSGTSGNYNEQFF
TRBV5-8	TRBJ1-2	-	-	TGTGCCAGCAGCCCGACCTATGGCTACACCTTC	CASSPTYGYTF
TRBV28	TRBJ2-7	TRBD1	-	TGTGCCAGCAGTTTCTGGACAGGGTCGGACGAGCAGTACTTC	CASSFWTGSDEQYF
TRBV12-3/TRBV12-4	TRBJ2-1	-	-	TGTGCCAGCGAATACGGGGGCTACAATGAGCAGTTCTTC	CASEYGGYNEQFF
TRBV18	TRBJ1-1	-	-	TGTGCCAGCTCACCAGGTGGGGACACTGAAGCTTTCTTT	CASSPGGDTEAFF
TRBV27	TRBJ2-1	TRBD2	-	TGTGCCAGCAGTTATTTAGGCGGGAGCCTCTCCTACAATGAGCAGTTCTTC	CASSYLGGSLSYNEQFF
TRBV19	TRBJ2-3	TRBD2	once	TGTGCCAGTAGTAGTAGCGGGGGGATGGCAGATACGCAGTATTTT	CASSSSGGMADTQYF